Below, one T cell receptor beta chain is given with its context. No antigen is known for it. The data were obtained in a study of CD8+ T cells in alopecia areata. General observations from the study: Researchers report lesional scalp, most notably alopecia totalis/universalis, outstripped normal scalp in clonality. Against the mouse data, patients shared TCRs less clearly, possibly for HLA reasons. The study also sequences resident alphabeta T cells of normal skin in scalp samples.

cDNA reverse transcribed from extracted RNA served as the sequencing template. Here immunoSEQ multiplex PCR was the method, and the copy in TCRdb shows in-frame clones only, minus some. This sample has about 120,000 clones, with 47% found just once. Sorted out of PBMCs were CD4+ T cells and CD8+ T cells. This CDR3 spans 10 amino acids. V gave up 5 bases and J gave up 7 bases, with 8 bases separating them. Looked up from germline, CDR1 is DFQATT and CDR2 is SNEGSKA (reference sequence). The V gene is TRBV20-1, the J gene TRBJ1-2, with D possibly TRBD1 on 6 matching bases. Material: NKG2D-low CD8+ T cells sorted from blood. This TCR derives from a human donor with alopecia areata. DNA of the CDR3: TGCAGTGCTGAACAGGGTGGCTACACCTTC. The encoded protein is CSAEQGGYTF.